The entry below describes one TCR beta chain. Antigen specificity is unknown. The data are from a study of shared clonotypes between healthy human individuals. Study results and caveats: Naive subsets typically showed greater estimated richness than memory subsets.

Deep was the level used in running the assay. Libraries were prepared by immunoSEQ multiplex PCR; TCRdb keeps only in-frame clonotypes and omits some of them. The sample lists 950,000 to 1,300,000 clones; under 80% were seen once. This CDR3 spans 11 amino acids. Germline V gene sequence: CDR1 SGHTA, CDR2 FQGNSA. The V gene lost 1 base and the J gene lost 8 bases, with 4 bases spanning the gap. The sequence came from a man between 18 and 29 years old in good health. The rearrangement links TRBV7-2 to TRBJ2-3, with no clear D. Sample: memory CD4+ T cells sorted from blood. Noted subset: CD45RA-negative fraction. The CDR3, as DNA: TGTGCCAGCAGCTTAGTATCTACGCAGTATTTT. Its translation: CASSLVSTQYF.